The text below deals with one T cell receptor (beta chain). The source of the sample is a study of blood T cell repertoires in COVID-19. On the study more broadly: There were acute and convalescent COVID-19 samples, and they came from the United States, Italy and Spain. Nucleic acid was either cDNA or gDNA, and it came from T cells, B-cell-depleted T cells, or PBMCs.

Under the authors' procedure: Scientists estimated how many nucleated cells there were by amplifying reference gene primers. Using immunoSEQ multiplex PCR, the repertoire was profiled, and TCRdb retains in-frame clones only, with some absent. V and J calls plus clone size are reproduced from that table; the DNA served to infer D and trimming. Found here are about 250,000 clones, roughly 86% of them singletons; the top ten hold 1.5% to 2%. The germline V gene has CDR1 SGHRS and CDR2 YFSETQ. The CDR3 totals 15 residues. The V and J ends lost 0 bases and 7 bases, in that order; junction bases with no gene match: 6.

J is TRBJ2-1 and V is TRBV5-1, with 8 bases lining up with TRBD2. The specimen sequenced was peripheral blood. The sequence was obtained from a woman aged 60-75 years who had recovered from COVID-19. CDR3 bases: TGCGCCAGCAGCTTGGAACCAGCGGGGGTTAATGAGCAGTTCTTC. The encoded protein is CASSLEPAGVNEQFF.